The T cell receptor (beta chain) under discussion was sequenced for a study of graft-versus-host responses after intestinal transplantation. Study background: For around three years after anti-thymocyte globulin induction, all recipients took tacrolimus and steroids.

The V end lost 0 bases, the J end lost 0 bases, and 3 bases lay between the germline ends. From germline, CDR1 is LNHNV and CDR2 YYDKDF (reference sequence). CDR3 length equals 13 residues. This clone appeared a single time. What it recognizes is unknown. The assay was immunoSEQ multiplex PCR, and TCRdb's table has in-frame clones only and misses some. The sample has 85,000 to 90,000 clones; roughly four fifths are singletons. The sequence derives from a human donor who received an intestinal transplant. The sequencing here drew on unstimulated CD8+ T cells sorted from spleen or lymph node cells, taken before intestinal transplant. J is TRBJ2-7 and V is TRBV15; D unclear. CDR3 loop: CATSRDNSYEQYF. CDR3 nucleotides: TGTGCCACCAGCAGAGACAACTCCTACGAGCAGTACTTC.